This T cell receptor beta chain originates from a study of blood T cell repertoires in COVID-19. Study as a whole: The analysed material was cDNA or gDNA that came from T cells, B-cell-depleted T cells, or PBMCs.

Original analysis: Estimates of nucleated cell counts were drawn from the amplification of reference gene primers. Only in-frame clones appear in the TCRdb table, and some are missing; sequencing was by immunoSEQ multiplex PCR. Clone size and V and J calls were adopted from that table, with D and trimming inferred from the DNA. The table records around 120,000 clones, 78% of them present only once. Looked up from germline, CDR1 is SGHDT and CDR2 is YYEEEE. This CDR3 region has 17 residues. The junction had 10 bases not matched to a gene; V was cut back by 4 bases and J by 0 bases. The chain is built from TRBV5-6 and TRBJ1-5; 7 bases are shared with TRBD1. The sequence was collected from a man between 65 and 79 years old with acute or convalescent COVID-19. Sequenced sample: peripheral blood. CDR3 region: CASSHAGTAYSNQPQHF. DNA of the CDR3: TGTGCCAGCAGCCACGCAGGGACAGCGTATAGCAATCAGCCCCAGCATTTT.